These T cell receptor beta chains were read from a single sample in a study of response to subunit inactivated influenza vaccine. One entry per CDR3 protein, called by TCRdb with MiXCR from the RT-PCR reads. Of roughly 550,000 distinct CDR3 sequences listed, around a quarter are singletons. This same sample was also part of a study on T cells expressing NK-cell markers.

The sample was CD4+ T cells sorted from PBMCs, taken about 12 days after vaccination. These receptors originate from a man aged 50 or older who received an inactivated influenza vaccine. The CDR3 runs from the conserved cysteine through the conserved F or W.

V,CDR3
TRBV2,CASSEDLGGRAGYEQYF
TRBV7-2,CASSSGPGVGTQYF
TRBV20-1,CSAREASGSSYEQYF
TRBV7-9,CASSSSGIQLEQYF
TRBV20-1,CSARDLLVSYEQYF
TRBV3-1,CASNLAGVNTGELFF
TRBV20-1,CSASSPLGRNYEQYF
TRBV6-1,CASSRTGGTNTEAFF
TRBV2,CASSDGQGSVTQYF
TRBV28,CASSLGDSYYGYTF
TRBV5-1,CASSSPDSTDTQYF
TRBV6-6,CASRGLGTDTQYF
TRBV6-1,CASTLYRDRVYEQYF
TRBV6-1,CASRHRQDSGNTIYF
TRBV7-7,CASSSRTGRQETQYF